This is a list of T cell receptor beta chains from one sample in a study of cytomegalovirus exposure and HLA in healthy donors. TCRdb's copy holds only in-frame clones and misses some; the assay was immunoSEQ multiplex PCR. Of 120,000 or so clones in the sample, more than 70% were seen once. Sequencing was carried out using PBMCs. Receptors were obtained from a woman aged 60-70 years in good health and CMV-seropositive. CDR3s include the opening cysteine and the closing phenylalanine or tryptophan. D genes are given only for firm matches. Part of the rows lack a size; the others show once, few, many or a class for expanded clones.

TRBJ1-1 | TRBV6-1 | . | . | CASSGWAGKSEAFF | TGTGCCAGCAGTGGATGGGCAGGGAAGTCTGAAGCTTTCTTT
TRBJ1-5 | TRBV18 | once | TRBD1 | CASSLYGSYRGDNQPQHF | TGTGCCAGCTCACTTTACGGATCCTACAGGGGCGATAATCAGCCCCAGCATTTT
TRBJ2-3 | TRBV6-4 | many | TRBD1 | CASSKTGTGGGDTQYF | TGTGCCAGCAGTAAAACCGGGACAGGGGGTGGAGATACGCAGTATTTT
TRBJ1-5 | TRBV18 | once | . | CASSPYNNQPQHF | TGTGCCAGCTCACCCTATAACAATCAGCCCCAGCATTTT
TRBJ2-1 | TRBV18 | . | . | CASSPGTGADNEQFF | TGTGCCAGCTCACCAGGGACGGGAGCGGACAATGAGCAGTTCTTC
TRBJ1-1 | TRBV18 | once | . | CASSPLTRNTEAFF | TGTGCCAGCTCACCGCTGACACGGAACACTGAAGCTTTCTTT
TRBJ1-3 | TRBV29-1 | . | . | CSVEKGGTGNTIYF | TGCAGCGTTGAAAAGGGGGGGACAGGAAACACCATATATTTT
TRBJ2-3 | TRBV4-1 | once | TRBD1 | CASSLRTGSTDTQYF | TGCGCCAGCAGCCTTCGGACAGGGTCCACAGATACGCAGTATTTT
TRBJ2-1 | TRBV19 | . | . | CASSSGLILSSYNEQFF | TGTGCCAGTAGTTCAGGACTCATCCTGAGCTCCTACAATGAGCAGTTCTTC
TRBJ1-1 | TRBV5-1 | . | . | CASSLQETGNTEAFF | TGCGCCAGCAGCTTGCAAGAGACAGGGAACACTGAAGCTTTCTTT
TRBJ1-4 | TRBV5-1 | few | . | CASSSTVSNDGKLFF | TGCGCCAGCAGCTCGACAGTTTCTAATGATGGAAAACTGTTTTTT
TRBJ2-7 | TRBV6-5 | . | TRBD1 | CASSWSRNRGSEQYF | TGTGCCAGCAGTTGGTCTCGTAACAGGGGCAGCGAGCAGTACTTC
TRBJ2-2 | TRBV5-8 | . | . | CASSLESGVSGELFF | TGTGCCAGCAGCTTGGAGTCGGGGGTCTCCGGGGAGCTGTTTTTT
TRBJ2-1 | TRBV11-2 | . | TRBD2 | CASSRAGGPKEQFF | TGTGCCAGCAGCAGAGCGGGAGGGCCAAAAGAGCAGTTCTTC
TRBJ1-2 | TRBV27 | . | . | CASSLQEQGYGYTF | TGTGCCAGCAGTCTACAAGAACAGGGCTATGGCTACACCTTC
TRBJ2-5 | TRBV6-6 | . | . | CASSYSRLETQYF | TGTGCCAGCAGTTACTCGCGGCTAGAGACCCAGTACTTC
TRBJ2-7 | TRBV5-1 | . | . | CASSLALGGNDEQYF | TGCGCCAGCAGCTTGGCCCTGGGCGGGAACGACGAGCAGTACTTC
TRBJ2-3 | TRBV4-1 | few | TRBD1 | CASGQGWDTQYF | TGCGCCAGCGGACAGGGCTGGGATACGCAGTATTTT
TRBJ1-1 | TRBV5-5 | . | . | CASSTKSGEEAFF | TGTGCCAGCAGCACGAAAAGCGGAGAGGAAGCTTTCTTT
TRBJ1-2 | TRBV30 | once | . | CAWAPGGWGYTF | TGTGCCTGGGCACCGGGGGGTTGGGGCTACACCTTC
TRBJ2-5 | TRBV10-3 | . | . | CAISELVQETQYF | TGTGCCATCAGTGAGCTTGTCCAAGAGACCCAGTACTTC
TRBJ2-7 | TRBV4-1 | . | TRBD2 | CASSQRLAGPSYEQYF | TGCGCCAGCAGCCAAAGACTAGCGGGGCCCTCGTACGAGCAGTACTTC
TRBJ2-1 | TRBV11-2 | . | TRBD2 | CASSSIRAGLAGRNEQFF | TGTGCCAGCAGCTCGATTCGGGCCGGACTAGCGGGGAGGAATGAGCAGTTCTTC
TRBJ1-4 | TRBV29-1 | few | TRBD1 | CSARTGYGNEKLFF | TGCAGCGCCCGGACAGGGTATGGGAATGAAAAACTGTTTTTT
TRBJ1-2 | TRBV28 | . | TRBD1 | CASSSQTGGANGYTF | TGTGCCAGCAGTTCCCAGACAGGGGGCGCGAATGGCTACACCTTC
TRBJ2-6 | TRBV7-7 | . | . | CASSQALALTGLSTGANVLTF | TGTGCTAGCAGCCAAGCCCTGGCCCTGACAGGCCTAAGTACGGGGGCCAACGTCCTGACTTTC
TRBJ1-2 | TRBV28 | . | TRBD1 | CASSFHFGDRDENYGYTF | TGTGCCAGCAGTTTTCATTTTGGGGACAGGGATGAAAACTATGGCTACACCTTC